Following are 25 T cell receptor beta chains from one sample sequenced in a study of cytomegalovirus exposure and HLA in healthy donors. The primer mix had 60 Vbeta and 13 Jbeta primers. Profiled with immunoSEQ multiplex PCR; TCRdb holds only in-frame clones, not every one. The sample comprises around 200,000 clones, approximately 88% of which are singletons, and around 3% rests with the top ten. The sequencing input was PBMCs. These TCRs come from a woman aged 45-65 years in good health and CMV-seropositive.

The rearrangement joins TRBV5-1 to TRBJ2-7; the D gene is possibly TRBD1 (6 bases). CDR1 and CDR2 from the germline V gene are SGHRS and YFSETQ. With 3 bases removed from V and 0 bases from J, the gap between germline ends came to 10 bases. The CDR3 consists of 14 residues. CDR3 sequence: CASSSGTLSYEQYF. In DNA, the CDR3 is TGCGCCAGCAGCTCCGGGACACTCTCCTACGAGCAGTACTTC.

The chain's CDR3 is CASINSGGEDTQYF. As DNA, the CDR3 is TGTGCCAGCATTAATAGCGGGGGGGAAGATACGCAGTATTTT. The chain carries TRBV6-6 and TRBJ2-3; 11 bases fit TRBD2. The ends lost 7 bases at V and 5 bases at J; junction bases unmatched: 5. This CDR3 contains 14 residues. The germline V gene encodes CDR1 MNHNY and CDR2 SVGAGI (reference sequence).

On this clone: The junction shows a germline mismatch at one end, possibly a read error. The chain is built from TRBV7-7 and TRBJ2-5, with a weak D call TRBD2 (6 bases). From germline, CDR1 is SSHAT and CDR2 FNYEAQ (reference sequence). The CDR3 is made up of 15 amino acids. In DNA, the CDR3 is TGTGCTAGCAGCTTAGACGGGGGACCCCAAGAGACCCAGTACTTC. Protein sequence: CASSLDGGPQETQYF.

With regard to this clone: Other DNA sequences from this sample encode an identical CDR3 as well. The gene calls are TRBV7-2 and TRBJ1-1; D gene unclear. The CDR3 spans 15 residues. V dropped 1 base and J dropped 1 base, with 10 bases sitting between them. In germline, CDR1 is SGHTA, CDR2 FQGNSA. The CDR3 bases are TGTGCCAGCAGCTTAGTAGGCGGAAAGAACACTGAAGCTTTCTTT. It yields the protein CASSLVGGKNTEAFF.

This clone was recorded only once. The chain couples TRBV6-5 to TRBJ1-2; TRBD1 aligns across 7 bases. The CDR3 length is 14 residues. CDR1 MNHEY and CDR2 SVGAGI come from the germline V gene. The V and J ends lost 7 bases and 2 bases, in that order; junction bases with no gene match: 7. Here the CDR3 reads CASNSGQRNYGYTF. DNA of the CDR3: TGTGCCAGCAATTCGGGACAGCGGAACTATGGCTACACCTTC.

In its sample, this clone was seen a few times. V is TRBV6-5 and J is TRBJ1-2; D may be TRBD1 (6 bases). Germline V CDR1 and CDR2: MNHEY, SVGAGI. Trimming pared 4 bases from V and 5 bases from J, leaving 11 bases between. The length of the CDR3 is 13 residues. The CDR3: CASSSGQPYGYTF. The CDR3 DNA follows: TGTGCCAGCAGTTCCGGACAGCCATATGGCTACACCTTC.

The chain employs TRBV11-1 and TRBJ2-1, with 8 bases identical to TRBD1. Trimming at V came to 5 bases and at J to 0 bases, leaving 6 bases not matched to a gene. The CDR3 extends over 16 amino acids. Looked up from germline, CDR1 is SGHAT and CDR2 is FQDESV (reference sequence). The CDR3 reads CASSKDRASSYNEQFF. The CDR3 region has the DNA TGTGCCAGCAGCAAGGACAGGGCGAGCTCCTACAATGAGCAGTTCTTC.

The chain recombines TRBV7-2 with TRBJ1-2; 7 positions agree with TRBD1. The CDR3 length is 15 residues. Trimming at V came to 4 bases and at J to 1 base, leaving 6 bases not matched to a gene. The germline CDR1 and CDR2 sequences are SGHTA and FQGNSA. The CDR3 DNA follows: TGTGCCAGCAGCTCAATAGGGACAGATAACTATGGCTACACCTTC. It specifies CASSSIGTDNYGYTF.

The CDR3 DNA reads TGTGCCAGCGGGGGCGGGGGGCAAGGGGAGACCCAGTACTTC. It yields the protein CASGGGGQGETQYF. V is TRBV2 and J is TRBJ2-5, with 8 positions matching TRBD2. V lost 8 bases and J lost 5; bases outside the gene matches: 10. The germline gives CDR1 SNHLY, CDR2 FYNNEI. The CDR3 is made up of 14 amino acids.

The V call is TRBV5-5, the J call TRBJ2-2; 7 nucleotides match TRBD1. With 4 bases clipped from V and 6 bases from J, the junction kept 12 bases outside the gene matches. Germline CDR1 is SGHKS and CDR2 is YYEKEE (reference sequence). The CDR3 sequence is 16 residues long. This CDR3 reads CASSQYHTGEAGELFF. The CDR3 nucleotides are TGTGCCAGCAGCCAATATCACACAGGGGAAGCCGGGGAGCTGTTTTTT. Variable domain in full (rest from reference TRBV5-5 and TRBJ2-2): DAGVTQSPTHLIKTRGQQVTLRCSPISGHKSVSWYQQVLGQGPQFIFQYYEKEERGRGNFPDRFSARQFPNYSSELNVNALLLGDSALYLCASSQYHTGEAGELFFGEGSRLTVL.

The rearrangement links TRBV19 to TRBJ2-2, with 12 bases identical to TRBD2. CDR1 and CDR2 from the germline V gene are LNHDA and SQIVND (reference sequence). The CDR3 contains 17 residues. The V and J ends lost 1 base and 2 bases, in that order; junction bases with no gene match: 2. This chain's CDR3 is CASSIGLAGANTGELFF. The CDR3, as DNA: TGTGCCAGTAGTATAGGACTAGCGGGAGCTAACACCGGGGAGCTGTTTTTT.

The chain is built from TRBV6-1 and TRBJ2-7; 13 nucleotides agree with TRBD2. V gave up 6 bases and J gave up 2 bases; unmatched junction bases: 4. Germline V gene sequence: CDR1 MNHNS, CDR2 SASEGT. There are 15 residues in the CDR3. The CDR3 coding sequence is TGTGCCAGCAGGGTTGGACTAGCGGGGGCCTACGAGCAGTACTTC. Protein sequence: CASRVGLAGAYEQYF.

The chain combines TRBV7-2 with TRBJ1-1; D not resolved. Trimming took 2 bases from V and 1 from J, leaving 5 bases between them. The CDR3 loop spans 13 amino acids. Germline V gene sequence: CDR1 SGHTA, CDR2 FQGNSA. This CDR3 reads CASSLFKNTEAFF. The CDR3 bases are TGTGCCAGCAGCTTATTTAAGAACACTGAAGCTTTCTTT.

CDR3 coding DNA: TGTGCCAGCAGTGAAGGGTTTCTAGCAGGCTACACCTTC. Its protein is CASSEGFLAGYTF. The rearrangement links TRBV6-5 to TRBJ1-2; D gene unclear. Per the germline V gene, CDR1 is MNHEY and CDR2 is SVGAGI. The CDR3 sequence is 13 residues long. Trimming took off 5 bases at V and 8 bases at J, with 15 bases between the two ends.

The rearrangement joins TRBV29-1 to TRBJ2-7; D might be TRBD1 (5 bases). V was pared by 6 bases and J by 3 bases, with 9 bases between. This CDR3 is 11 amino acids long. CDR1 is SQVTM, CDR2 ANQGSEA, per germline. CDR3 sequence reads: CSVDINYEQYF. The CDR3 DNA reads as TGCAGCGTGGACATTAACTACGAGCAGTACTTC.

The gene calls are TRBV18 and TRBJ2-2; 8 bases line up with TRBD1. The CDR3 has 15 amino acids. The V segment lost 4 bases and the J segment 4 bases; nucleotides outside the gene matches: 5. Germline V CDR1 and CDR2: KGHSH, LQKENI. The CDR3 coding sequence is TGTGCCAGCTCACGCTCAGGACAGGGCACCGGGGAGCTGTTTTTT. It specifies CASSRSGQGTGELFF.

The chain uses TRBV11-2 and TRBJ2-3, with D possibly matching TRBD1 (5 bases). Germline values: CDR1 SGHAT, CDR2 FQNNGV. This CDR3 has 17 amino acids. The V end lost 3 bases, the J end lost 1 base, and 17 bases lay between the germline ends. The chain's CDR3 is CASSFGNRPRGTDTQYF. The CDR3 bases are TGTGCCAGCAGCTTTGGGAACAGGCCCCGGGGCACAGATACGCAGTATTTT.

The V and J genes are TRBV6-1 and TRBJ2-2; D is perhaps TRBD2 (6 bases). The V gene's germline CDR1 is MNHNS and CDR2 SASEGT. Trimming shortened V by 8 bases and J by 6 bases, and 19 bases separated the two germline ends. This CDR3 is built from 15 residues. In DNA, the CDR3 is TGTGCCAGCCATATCTCACAACTAGCAGCCGGGGAGCTGTTTTTT. Translating it yields CASHISQLAAGELFF.

The chain recombines TRBV2 with TRBJ2-3, with TRBD2 as a possible D gene (6 bases). Per the germline V gene, CDR1 is SNHLY and CDR2 is FYNNEI. V was trimmed by 8 bases and J by 0 bases, leaving 15 bases between them. This CDR3 contains 15 residues. In DNA, the CDR3 is TGTGCCAGCGCGGGACTCCAGATAAGCACAGATACGCAGTATTTT. Protein product: CASAGLQISTDTQYF.

This chain joins TRBV2 and TRBJ1-2; TRBD1 aligns across 8 bases. J gave up 5 bases and V 5 bases, and 7 bases lay outside the gene matches. The V gene's germline CDR1 is SNHLY and CDR2 FYNNEI. The CDR3 spans 14 residues. The CDR3 protein is CASSPGQGEYGYTF. The CDR3 nucleotides are TGTGCCAGCAGTCCCGGACAGGGAGAATATGGCTACACCTTC.

As for this clone: The sample holds other DNA sequences that translate to the same CDR3. The chain combines TRBV6-5 with TRBJ1-2; the D gene is possibly TRBD1 (5 bases). With 6 bases removed from V and 1 base from J, the gap between germline ends came to 9 bases. CDR1 is MNHEY, CDR2 SVGAGI, per germline. The CDR3 covers 13 residues. The CDR3 spells CASSPGVNYGYTF. CDR3 bases: TGTGCCAGCAGCCCGGGGGTTAACTATGGCTACACCTTC.

This chain links TRBV2 with TRBJ2-1; 13 bases are shared with TRBD2. From germline, CDR1 is SNHLY and CDR2 FYNNEI. J gave up 10 bases and V 7 bases, and 13 bases lay outside the gene matches. The CDR3 sequence is 16 residues long. In nucleotides, the CDR3 is TGTGCCAGCACCCAGGGACTAGCGGGGCGAACCAGGGAGCAGTTCTTC. This encodes CASTQGLAGRTREQFF.

This clone occurred once. This chain connects TRBV2 to TRBJ2-5, with 7 bases fitting TRBD1. CDR1 SNHLY and CDR2 FYNNEI come from the germline V gene. This CDR3 spans 16 amino acids. Trimming at V came to 4 bases and at J to 4 bases, leaving 12 bases not matched to a gene. The chain's CDR3 is CASSGSTGVGPETQYF. The CDR3, as DNA: TGTGCCAGCAGTGGAAGCACAGGGGTTGGTCCAGAGACCCAGTACTTC.

The gene calls are TRBV28 and TRBJ2-1; 7 positions match TRBD1. Germline V CDR1 and CDR2: MDHEN, SYDVKM. V lost 5 bases and J lost 4; bases outside the gene matches: 8. CDR3 length: 15 amino acids. DNA of the CDR3: TGTGCCAGCAGTAAGTCCCGGGACAGATACAATGAGCAGTTCTTC. This codes for CASSKSRDRYNEQFF.

The rearrangement links TRBV10-3 to TRBJ2-7; TRBD2 agrees at 9 bases. V lost 10 bases to trimming and J lost 7 bases; unmatched junction nucleotides: 14. The CDR3 has 14 residues. The V gene's germline CDR1 is ENHRY and CDR2 SYGVKD. DNA of the CDR3: TGTGCCACCCAAACCGGGACTAGCCCATCGGAGCAGTACTTC. This sequence encodes CATQTGTSPSEQYF.